The 30 T cell receptor beta chains given below trace back to one sample, sequenced in a study of molecular identifiers for immune sequencing clone quantification. TCRdb ran MiXCR on the PCR reads and lists one entry per CDR3 protein. Counted here are about 60,000 distinct CDR3 sequences, 15% to 20% occurring once; the ten biggest clones make up approximately 1.5%. The sequencing sample was made of naive CD8+ T cells from blood, with Jurkat cell RNA spiked in. The subset: FACS-sorted CD8+CD4-CCR7+CD45RA+ naive T cells. Source of these receptors: a human donor in good health. Some libraries in this study had Jurkat cell RNA spiked in.

This clonotype was detected many times. The chain recombines TRBV7-8 with TRBJ1-1; D is possibly TRBD1 (6 bases). Trimming took off 0 bases at V and 4 bases at J, with 9 bases between the two ends. The CDR3 sequence is 14 residues long. Germline assignment: CDR1 SGHVS and CDR2 FQNEAQ. CDR3 bases: TGTGCCAGCAGCTTAGCGGGGGGCACCACTGAAGCTTTCTTT. This codes for CASSLAGGTTEAFF.

Many counts were recorded for this clonotype. This chain connects TRBV7-9 to TRBJ2-3, with no clear D. Germline values: CDR1 SEHNR, CDR2 FQNEAQ (reference sequence). Trimming took 8 bases from V and 10 from J, leaving 13 bases between them. The CDR3 has 11 residues. CDR3 in amino acids: CASSRLGPQYF. Here the CDR3 DNA reads TGTGCCAGCTCCAGATTAGGGCCGCAGTATTTT. The entire variable domain, with the rest obtained from reference TRBV7-9 and TRBJ2-3, is as follows: DTGVSQNPRHKITKRGQNVTFRCDPISEHNRLYWYRQTLGQGPEFLTYFQNEAQLEKSRLLSDRFSAERPKGSFSTLEIQRTEQGDSAMYLCASSRLGPQYFGPGTRLTVL.

This clonotype ranks as medium-sized. V is TRBV7-2 and J is TRBJ2-3, with 7 bases lining up with TRBD2. Germline values: CDR1 SGHTA, CDR2 FQGNSA. Trimming removed 0 bases from V and 4 bases from J; junction bases left unmatched: 1. The CDR3 is 14 amino acids. As DNA, the CDR3 is TGTGCCAGCAGCTTAGCGGGAGGGGCAGATACGCAGTATTTT. It yields the protein CASSLAGGADTQYF.

This clonotype was recorded only once. V gene TRBV20-1 combines with J gene TRBJ2-7; TRBD1 matches 8 bases. Germline V lookup: CDR1 DFQATT, CDR2 SNEGSKA (reference sequence). This CDR3 is 15 amino acids long. The CDR3 reads CGAVSYGQGRDEQYF. The CDR3 DNA reads as TGCGGCGCTGTATCCTACGGACAGGGAAGGGACGAGCAGTACTTC.

This clonotype was recorded many times. V is TRBV5-1 and J is TRBJ1-1; no firm D call. With 0 bases removed from V and 3 bases from J, the gap between germline ends came to 9 bases. This CDR3 spans 14 amino acids. Germline loops: CDR1 SGHRS, CDR2 YFSETQ. CDR3 nucleotide sequence: TGCGCCAGCAGCTTGGAGATAATGGACACTGAAGCTTTCTTT. It specifies CASSLEIMDTEAFF. The full variable domain, completed using reference TRBV5-1 and TRBJ1-1, is KAGVTQTPRYLIKTRGQQVTLSCSPISGHRSVSWYQQTPGQGLQFLFEYFSETQRNKGNFPGRFSGRQFSNSRSEMNVSTLELGDSALYLCASSLEIMDTEAFFGQGTRLTVV.

As regards this clonotype: A clone one base away is much larger, so this may be a read error. V is TRBV2 and J is TRBJ2-1, with D possibly being TRBD2 (6 bases). The CDR3 is 13 amino acids. V lost 6 bases, J lost 6 bases, and 12 bases lay in between. Germline CDR1 is SNHLY and CDR2 is FYNNEI. The DNA of the CDR3 is TGTGCCAGCAGCCGGACTACTTGCAATGAGCAGTTCTTC. Protein: CASSRTTCNEQFF. Full variable domain (outside the CDR3, taken from reference TRBV2 and TRBJ2-1): EPEVTQTPSHQVTQMGQEVILRCVPISNHLYFYWYRQILGQKVEFLVSFYNNEISEKSEIFDDQFSVERPDGSNFTLKIRSTKLEDSAMYFCASSRTTCNEQFFGPGTRLTVL.

This clonotype is a singleton in its sample. A junction end diverges from the germline sequence, so it may reflect a read error. The chain combines TRBV5-3 with TRBJ2-7; D is unclear. TRBV5-3 is labeled an ORF, and its function is uncertain. There are 12 residues in the CDR3. CDR3 nucleotide sequence: TGTGCCAGCAGCTGGAGCTCCTACGAGCAGTACTTC. It specifies CASSWSSYEQYF.

This clonotype was picked up a small number of times. It may be a read error: a sequence one base away is much more abundant. The V call is TRBV7-8, the J call TRBJ2-5, with D possibly TRBD1 on 5 matching bases. CDR3 length: 15 residues. Germline lookup yields CDR1 SGHVS and CDR2 FQNEAQ. In DNA, the CDR3 is TGTGCCAGCAGCTCCCTAGGGGTGTACCAAGAGACCCAGTGCTTC. Translating gives CASSSLGVYQETQCF.

For this clonotype: A much larger clone sits a single nucleotide away, making a read error possible. The chain combines TRBV5-4 with TRBJ2-7; tentatively, D is TRBD2 (6 bases). The CDR3 spans 15 residues. Germline lookup yields CDR1 SGHNT and CDR2 YYREEE (reference sequence). The V end was cut by 3 bases, the J end by 7 bases, with 20 bases between. The CDR3 region is CASSSLGVAADEQYF. The DNA for the CDR3 is TGTGCCAGCAGCTCCCTCGGAGTAGCGGCGGATGAGCAGTACTTC. Drawing the rest from reference TRBV5-4 and TRBJ2-7, the complete variable domain is ETGVTQSPTHLIKTRGQQVTLRCSSQSGHNTVSWYQQALGQGPQFIFQYYREEENGRGNFPPRFSGLQFPNYSSELNVNALELDDSALYLCASSSLGVAADEQYFGPGTRLTVT.

This clonotype was detected ten times or more. V and J are TRBV7-9 and TRBJ2-7; 8 bases match TRBD2. The V gene end was trimmed by 4 bases and the J gene end by 1 base; junction bases not matched to a gene: 18. This CDR3 has 19 residues. CDR1 is SEHNR and CDR2 is FQNEAQ in the germline V gene (reference sequence). The CDR3 nucleotides read TGTGCCAGCAGCTCAAATCCAGGGCTAGCGGGCCAGATATCCTACGAGCAGTACTTC. Its translation is CASSSNPGLAGQISYEQYF.

This clonotype has a count of ten or more. The rearrangement joins TRBV6-1 to TRBJ2-3, with 7 bases fitting TRBD1. The V gene end was trimmed by 5 bases and the J gene end by 2 bases; junction bases not matched to a gene: 7. Germline loops: CDR1 MNHNS, CDR2 SASEGT. There are 15 residues in the CDR3. CDR3 sequence (DNA): TGTGCCAGCAGTAGACAGGGTCTACCCACAGATACGCAGTATTTT. Translating gives CASSRQGLPTDTQYF.

The chain combines TRBV15 with TRBJ2-1; D is possibly TRBD2 (5 bases). The germline V gene has CDR1 LNHNV and CDR2 YYDKDF (reference sequence). CDR3 length: 17 residues. The V end was cut by 0 bases, the J end by 5 bases, with 17 bases between. The CDR3 protein is CATSRDPPSSEDNEQFF. In DNA form, the CDR3 reads TGTGCCACCAGCAGAGATCCCCCCTCATCGGAGGACAATGAGCAGTTCTTC. Supplemented by reference TRBV15 and TRBJ2-1, the full variable domain reads DAMVIQNPRYQVTQFGKPVTLSCSQTLNHNVMYWYQQKSSQAPKLLFHYYDKDFNNEADTPDNFQSRRPNTSFCFLDIRSPGLGDTAMYLCATSRDPPSSEDNEQFFGPGTRLTVL.

This clonotype was counted many times. The rearrangement links TRBV3-1 to TRBJ1-4; no firm D call. Germline V gene lookup returns CDR1 LGHDT and CDR2 YNNKEL (reference sequence). Trimming stripped 4 bases from V and 7 bases from J, with 10 bases between. CDR3 length equals 13 residues. The CDR3 here is CASSLPDGEKLFF. In DNA, the CDR3 is TGTGCCAGCAGCCTACCCGATGGTGAAAAACTGTTTTTT.

This clonotype has ten or more counts. CDR3 DNA sequence: TGCGCCAGCAGCCCCGGGAGTTTGGGCGAGACCCAGTACTTC. It yields the protein CASSPGSLGETQYF. This rearrangement joins TRBV4-1 to TRBJ2-5; maybe TRBD2 (6 bases). Germline CDR1 reads MGHRA; CDR2 reads YSYEKL. The CDR3 is made up of 14 amino acids. Trimming shortened V by 4 bases and J by 5 bases, and 14 bases separated the two germline ends.

Worth noting for this clonotype: Just one base apart from a much larger clone, this may be a read error. The genes are TRBV7-9 and TRBJ1-5; 7 nucleotides align to TRBD1. The CDR3 consists of 14 residues. Germline V gives CDR1 SEHNR, CDR2 FQNEAQ (reference sequence). The CDR3 DNA follows: TGTGCCAGCAGCTTACAGGGGGGCAATCAGCCCCGGCATTTT. It yields the protein CASSLQGGNQPRHF.

This clonotype was observed many times. The genes are TRBV7-2 and TRBJ1-1; perhaps TRBD1 as D (5 bases). Germline CDR1 SGHTA, CDR2 FQGNSA. Trimming stripped 4 bases from V and 11 bases from J, with 17 bases between. The CDR3 extends over 13 amino acids. The CDR3 coding sequence is TGTGCCAGCAGCTATGCAGGGTCCCCGCGGGCTTTCTTT. It is translated as CASSYAGSPRAFF. Full variable domain (missing parts from reference TRBV7-2 and TRBJ1-1): GAGVSQSPSNKVTEKGKDVELRCDPISGHTALYWYRQSLGQGLEFLIYFQGNSAPDKSGLPSDRFSAERTGGSVSTLTIQRTQQEDSAVYLCASSYAGSPRAFFGQGTRLTVV.

This clonotype was counted many times. The rearrangement uses TRBV6-2 or TRBV6-3 and TRBJ2-3, with D possibly being TRBD1 or TRBD2 (6 bases each). V lost 6 bases and J 2 bases, leaving 15 bases between the germline ends. Germline V lookup: CDR1 MNHEY, CDR2 SVGEGT. The CDR3 contains 15 residues. The CDR3 nucleotides read TGTGCCAGCAGGGACGGGGGCTGGCACACAGATACGCAGTATTTT. Residues: CASRDGGWHTDTQYF.

This clonotype was observed many times. The V gene is TRBV6-1, the J gene TRBJ1-2, with D possibly matching TRBD1 (5 bases). This CDR3 contains 13 residues. Germline CDR1 MNHNS, CDR2 SASEGT. Trimming stripped 6 bases from V and 0 bases from J, with 8 bases between. This chain's CDR3 is CASSHRSNYGYTF. The CDR3 DNA reads TGTGCCAGCAGCCACAGGTCTAACTATGGCTACACCTTC.

The sample holds many counts of this clonotype. The chain joins TRBV7-9 to TRBJ2-3; D gene ambiguous. The CDR3 consists of 15 residues. CDR1 SEHNR and CDR2 FQNEAQ come from the germline V gene (reference sequence). The V and J ends lost 5 bases and 0 bases respectively, with 12 bases between them. The CDR3 region is CASSEVAYSTDTQYF. In DNA form, the CDR3 reads TGTGCCAGCAGCGAAGTAGCCTATAGCACAGATACGCAGTATTTT. The full variable domain, with the rest looked up from reference TRBV7-9 and TRBJ2-3, is DTGVSQNPRHKITKRGQNVTFRCDPISEHNRLYWYRQTLGQGPEFLTYFQNEAQLEKSRLLSDRFSAERPKGSFSTLEIQRTEQGDSAMYLCASSEVAYSTDTQYFGPGTRLTVL.

The sample holds many counts of this clonotype. CDR3 loop: CASSDSGTLELFF. The CDR3, as DNA: TGTGCCAGCAGTGATTCCGGGACTCTCGAGCTGTTTTTT. J is TRBJ2-2 and V is TRBV25-1, with a tentative D call TRBD2 (6 bases). From germline, CDR1 is MGHDK and CDR2 SYGVNS. This CDR3 has 13 residues. V was trimmed by 3 bases and J by 11 bases, leaving 13 bases between them.

The chain links TRBV6-5 to TRBJ2-5; D gene unclear. The CDR3 runs 12 residues. V was shortened by 3 bases and J by 4 bases, with 6 bases between the two germline ends. Per the germline V gene, CDR1 is MNHEY and CDR2 is SVGAGI. CDR3 protein: CASSYGSETQYF. The CDR3 bases are TGTGCCAGCAGTTATGGGTCAGAGACCCAGTACTTC.

In this sample, this clonotype turned up many times. The chain has TRBV9 and TRBJ2-3; D might be TRBD2 (6 bases). The CDR3 has 14 amino acids. Trimming shortened V by 0 bases and J by 3 bases, and 8 bases separated the two germline ends. Germline-derived CDR1 and CDR2 are SGDLS and YYNGEE. CDR3 sequence: CASSVALATDTQYF. The CDR3 coding sequence is TGTGCCAGCAGCGTAGCCCTAGCGACAGATACGCAGTATTTT. The full variable domain, its missing parts supplied by reference TRBV9 and TRBJ2-3, is DSGVTQTPKHLITATGQRVTLRCSPRSGDLSVYWYQQSLDQGLQFLIQYYNGEERAKGNILERFSAQQFPDLHSELNLSSLELGDSALYFCASSVALATDTQYFGPGTRLTVL.

The table lists this clonotype with a few counts. The chain uses TRBV4-1 and TRBJ2-5, with TRBD2 identical over 8 bases. Germline CDR1 MGHRA, CDR2 YSYEKL. V shed 6 bases, J shed 1 base, and the junction held 10 bases outside the gene matches. This CDR3 spans 16 amino acids. CDR3: CASRESSGRIQETQYF. CDR3 sequence (DNA): TGCGCCAGCAGGGAATCAAGCGGGAGAATCCAAGAGACCCAGTACTTC.

This clonotype showed up many times. The chain has TRBV12-5 and TRBJ2-3, with 10 bases aligning to TRBD2. This CDR3 has 16 residues. Germline trimming cut 0 bases from V and 3 bases from J; bases unmatched to any gene: 3. Germline loops: CDR1 LGHNT, CDR2 FRNRAP. The CDR3 spells CASGLVVSGRTDTQYF. As DNA, the CDR3 is TGTGCTAGTGGTTTGGTAGTTAGCGGGAGGACAGATACGCAGTATTTT.

This clonotype occurred many times. This CDR3 is CASKDRPNYGYTF. CDR3 DNA sequence: TGTGCCAGCAAGGACAGACCTAACTATGGCTACACCTTC. V gene TRBV19 combines with J gene TRBJ1-2; D perhaps matches TRBD1 (6 bases). V lost 9 bases and J 0 bases, leaving 11 bases between the germline ends. Germline V CDR1 and CDR2: LNHDA, SQIVND (reference sequence). The CDR3 contains 13 residues. Based on the CDR3 plus reference TRBV19 and TRBJ1-2, the full variable domain is DGGITQSPKYLFRKEGQNVTLSCEQNLNHDAMYWYRQDPGQGLRLIYYSQIVNDFQKGDIAEGYSVSREKKESFPLTVTSAQKNPTAFYLCASKDRPNYGYTFGSGTRLTVV.

This clonotype was picked up many times. The chain employs TRBV27 and TRBJ2-7, with 13 bases aligning to TRBD2. V dropped 3 bases and J dropped 5; count of bases not matched to a gene: 7. There are 16 residues in the CDR3. Germline-derived CDR1 and CDR2 are MNHEY and SMNVEV (reference sequence). As DNA, the CDR3 is TGTGCCAGCAGTTTCCGGCAGACTAGCGGGAGGAACGAGCAGTACTTC. This sequence encodes CASSFRQTSGRNEQYF.

On this clonotype: A much bigger clone sits one base away, suggesting this may be a read error. The rearrangement links TRBV19 to TRBJ1-2; no clear D gene. Germline loops: CDR1 LNHDA, CDR2 SQIVND (reference sequence). This CDR3 has 14 amino acids. The CDR3, as DNA: TGTGCCGGTAGTATAGGACTGCGGTCAGATGGCTACACCTTC. Its protein is CAGSIGLRSDGYTF.

This rearrangement joins TRBV7-9 to TRBJ2-7; 11 positions agree with TRBD2. Germline trimming cut 5 bases from V and 5 bases from J; bases unmatched to any gene: 8. Germline assignment: CDR1 SEHNR and CDR2 FQNEAQ (reference sequence). The CDR3 runs 15 residues. The CDR3 DNA is TGTGCCAGCAGCCCCCAGCCGGGACTAGCGGACGAGCAGTACTTC. Its translation is CASSPQPGLADEQYF.

This clonotype was recorded at least ten times. This rearrangement joins TRBV20-1 to TRBJ2-1; TRBD2 aligns across 9 bases. V dropped 0 bases and J dropped 9; count of bases not matched to a gene: 9. This CDR3 contains 15 residues. CDR1 DFQATT and CDR2 SNEGSKA come from the germline V gene (reference sequence). The DNA for the CDR3 is TGCAGTGCTAGAGATGGTAGCGGGAGTAGTCGTGAGCAGTTCTTC. It is translated as CSARDGSGSSREQFF.

This clonotype was seen ten or more times. The chain joins TRBV30 to TRBJ2-7, with D perhaps TRBD1 (6 bases). Germline CDR1 and CDR2: GTSNPN and SVGIG (reference sequence). CDR3 size: 11 residues. V shed 4 bases and J shed 3 bases, with 7 bases lying between them. The CDR3 here is CAWTGVYEQYF. The DNA for the CDR3 is TGTGCCTGGACAGGGGTCTACGAGCAGTACTTC.